A selection of T cell receptor beta chains follows, all from one sample in a study of blood T cell repertoires in COVID-19. Assay used: immunoSEQ multiplex PCR; TCRdb lists only in-frame clones, some missing. The sample comprises approximately 120,000 clones, about 85% of which are singletons, and around 11% rests with the top ten. Sequencing was carried out using peripheral blood. Source of these receptors: a man aged 60-69 years with acute or convalescent COVID-19. The CDR3 runs from the conserved cysteine through the conserved F or W. Only part of the rows carry a size: once, few, many, or a class if the clone is expanded.

clone_size: .
v_call: TRBV7-3
j_call: TRBJ2-7
cdr3_aa: CASSLNSRGEQYF

clone_size: .
v_call: TRBV9
j_call: TRBJ2-1
cdr3_aa: CASSGGTRFPYNEQFF

clone_size: .
v_call: TRBV18
j_call: TRBJ1-3
cdr3_aa: CASSRGQRDSGNTIYF

clone_size: few
v_call: TRBV24-1
j_call: TRBJ2-5
cdr3_aa: CATSDWRTGGEETQYF

clone_size: .
v_call: TRBV7-8
j_call: TRBJ1-2
cdr3_aa: CASTPRGPGTLYGYTF

clone_size: .
v_call: TRBV5-1
j_call: TRBJ2-5
cdr3_aa: CASRRGQVQETQYF

clone_size: .
v_call: TRBV6-6
j_call: TRBJ1-5
cdr3_aa: CASNLQGGGNQPQHF

clone_size: .
v_call: TRBV2
j_call: TRBJ1-4
cdr3_aa: CASSRQTTNEKLFF

clone_size: once
v_call: TRBV20-1
j_call: TRBJ1-2
cdr3_aa: CSAKGFSGYTF

clone_size: .
v_call: TRBV7-9
j_call: TRBJ2-5
cdr3_aa: CASSAAAGGRETQYF

clone_size: .
v_call: TRBV7-3
j_call: TRBJ1-6
cdr3_aa: CASSSRGGSPLHF

clone_size: .
v_call: TRBV11-2
j_call: TRBJ1-3
cdr3_aa: CASSLQGLGNTIYF

clone_size: .
v_call: TRBV19
j_call: TRBJ1-5
cdr3_aa: CATEDWGVGQPQHF

clone_size: once
v_call: TRBV19
j_call: TRBJ2-1
cdr3_aa: CASSIGGTDYNEQFF

clone_size: .
v_call: TRBV6-4
j_call: TRBJ2-3
cdr3_aa: CASSEGGTGGADTQYF

clone_size: .
v_call: TRBV30
j_call: TRBJ1-2
cdr3_aa: CAWRISGTLGYTF

clone_size: .
v_call: TRBV7-9
j_call: TRBJ2-7
cdr3_aa: CASSPWTGDLHEQYF

clone_size: .
v_call: TRBV9
j_call: TRBJ1-3
cdr3_aa: CASSSRGGVSGNTIYF

clone_size: .
v_call: TRBV28
j_call: TRBJ1-5
cdr3_aa: CASSLQGFSNQPQHF

clone_size: .
v_call: TRBV28
j_call: TRBJ2-3
cdr3_aa: CASSLMGSSGSTDTQYF